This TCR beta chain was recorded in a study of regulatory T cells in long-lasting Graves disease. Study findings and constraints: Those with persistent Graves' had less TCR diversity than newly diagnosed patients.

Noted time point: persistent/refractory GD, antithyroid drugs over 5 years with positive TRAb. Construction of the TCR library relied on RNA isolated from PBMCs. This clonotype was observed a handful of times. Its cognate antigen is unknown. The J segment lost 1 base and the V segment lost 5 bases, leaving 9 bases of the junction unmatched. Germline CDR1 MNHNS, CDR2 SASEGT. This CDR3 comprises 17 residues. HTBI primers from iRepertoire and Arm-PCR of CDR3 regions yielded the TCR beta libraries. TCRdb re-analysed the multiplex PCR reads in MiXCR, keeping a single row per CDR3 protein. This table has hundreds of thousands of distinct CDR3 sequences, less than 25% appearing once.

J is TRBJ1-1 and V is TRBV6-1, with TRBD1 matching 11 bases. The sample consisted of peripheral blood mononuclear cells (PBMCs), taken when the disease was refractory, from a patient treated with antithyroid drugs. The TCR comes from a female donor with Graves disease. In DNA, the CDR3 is TGTGCCAGCAGTCGTGGGACAGGGGGGATGGGGAACACTGAAGCTTTCTTT. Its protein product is CASSRGTGGMGNTEAFF.